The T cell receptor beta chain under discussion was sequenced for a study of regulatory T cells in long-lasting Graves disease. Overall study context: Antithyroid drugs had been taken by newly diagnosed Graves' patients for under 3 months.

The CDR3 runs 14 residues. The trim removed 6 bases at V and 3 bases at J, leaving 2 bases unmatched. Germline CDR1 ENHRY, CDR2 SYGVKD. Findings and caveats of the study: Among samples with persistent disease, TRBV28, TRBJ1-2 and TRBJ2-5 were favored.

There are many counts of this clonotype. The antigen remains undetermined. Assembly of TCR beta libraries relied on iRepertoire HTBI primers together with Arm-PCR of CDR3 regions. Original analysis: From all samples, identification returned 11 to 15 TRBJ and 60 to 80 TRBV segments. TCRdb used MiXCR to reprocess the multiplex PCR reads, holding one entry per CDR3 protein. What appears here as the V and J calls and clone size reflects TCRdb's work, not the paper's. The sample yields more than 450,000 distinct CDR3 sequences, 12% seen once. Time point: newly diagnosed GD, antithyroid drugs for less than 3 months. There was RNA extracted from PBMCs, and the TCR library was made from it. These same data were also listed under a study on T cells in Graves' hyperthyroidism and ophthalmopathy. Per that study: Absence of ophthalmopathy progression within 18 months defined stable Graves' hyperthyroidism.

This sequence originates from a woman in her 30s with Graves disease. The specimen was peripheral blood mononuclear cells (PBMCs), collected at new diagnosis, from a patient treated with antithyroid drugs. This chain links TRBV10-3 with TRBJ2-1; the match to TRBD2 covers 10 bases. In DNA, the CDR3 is TGTGCCATCAGCGGGACTAGCGACTACAATGAGCAGTTCTTC. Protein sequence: CAISGTSDYNEQFF.